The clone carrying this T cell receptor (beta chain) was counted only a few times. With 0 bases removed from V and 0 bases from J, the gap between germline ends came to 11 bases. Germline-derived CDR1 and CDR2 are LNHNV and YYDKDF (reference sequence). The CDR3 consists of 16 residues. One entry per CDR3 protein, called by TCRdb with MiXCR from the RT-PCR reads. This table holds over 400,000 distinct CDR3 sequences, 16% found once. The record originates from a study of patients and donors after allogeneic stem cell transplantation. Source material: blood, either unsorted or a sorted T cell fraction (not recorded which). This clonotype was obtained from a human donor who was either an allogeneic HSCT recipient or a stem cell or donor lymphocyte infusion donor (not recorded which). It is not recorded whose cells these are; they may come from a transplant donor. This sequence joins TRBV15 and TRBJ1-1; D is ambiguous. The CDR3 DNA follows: TGTGCCACCAGCAGAGATTTGAGACTTATGAACACTGAAGCTTTCTTT. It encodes CATSRDLRLMNTEAFF.